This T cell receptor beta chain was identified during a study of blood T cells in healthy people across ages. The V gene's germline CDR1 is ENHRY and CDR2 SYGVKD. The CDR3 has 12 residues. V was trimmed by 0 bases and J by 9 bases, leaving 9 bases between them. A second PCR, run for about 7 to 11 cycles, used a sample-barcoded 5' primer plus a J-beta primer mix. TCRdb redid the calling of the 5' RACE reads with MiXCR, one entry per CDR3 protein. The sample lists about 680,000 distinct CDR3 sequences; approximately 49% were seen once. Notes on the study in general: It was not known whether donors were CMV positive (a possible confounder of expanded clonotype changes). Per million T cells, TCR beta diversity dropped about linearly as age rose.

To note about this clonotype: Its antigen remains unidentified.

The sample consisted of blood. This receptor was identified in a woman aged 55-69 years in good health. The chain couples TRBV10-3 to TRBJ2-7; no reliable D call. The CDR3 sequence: CAISESEGRQYF. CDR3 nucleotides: TGTGCCATCAGTGAGTCAGAAGGGCGGCAGTACTTC.